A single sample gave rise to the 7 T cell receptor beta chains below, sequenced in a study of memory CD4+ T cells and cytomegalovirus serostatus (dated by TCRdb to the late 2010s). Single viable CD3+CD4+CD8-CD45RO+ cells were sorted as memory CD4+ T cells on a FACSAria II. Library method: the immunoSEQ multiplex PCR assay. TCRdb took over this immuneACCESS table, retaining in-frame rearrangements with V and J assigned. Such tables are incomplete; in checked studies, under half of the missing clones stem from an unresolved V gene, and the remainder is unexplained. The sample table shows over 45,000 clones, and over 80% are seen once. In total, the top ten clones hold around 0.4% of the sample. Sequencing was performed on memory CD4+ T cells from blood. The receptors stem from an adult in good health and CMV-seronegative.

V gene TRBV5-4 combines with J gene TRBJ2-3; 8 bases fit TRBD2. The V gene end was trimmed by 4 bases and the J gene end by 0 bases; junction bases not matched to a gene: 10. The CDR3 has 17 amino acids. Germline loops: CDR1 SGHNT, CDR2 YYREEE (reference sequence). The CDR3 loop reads CASSRFLAGPSTDTQYF. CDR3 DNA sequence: TGTGCCAGCAGCCGATTCTTAGCGGGGCCTAGCACAGATACGCAGTATTTT.

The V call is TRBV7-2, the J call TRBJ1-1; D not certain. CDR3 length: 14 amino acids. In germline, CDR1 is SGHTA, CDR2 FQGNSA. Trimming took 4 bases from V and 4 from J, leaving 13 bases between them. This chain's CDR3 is CASSSSNQVTEAFF. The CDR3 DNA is TGTGCCAGCAGCTCCTCCAACCAAGTCACTGAAGCTTTCTTT.

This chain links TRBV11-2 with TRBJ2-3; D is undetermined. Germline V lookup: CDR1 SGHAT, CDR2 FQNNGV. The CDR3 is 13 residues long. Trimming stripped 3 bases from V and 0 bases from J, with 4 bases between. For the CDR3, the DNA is TGTGCCAGCAGCTTCTTTAGCACAGATACGCAGTATTTT. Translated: CASSFFSTDTQYF. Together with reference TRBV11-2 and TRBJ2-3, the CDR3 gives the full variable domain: EAGVAQSPRYKIIEKRQSVAFWCNPISGHATLYWYQQILGQGPKLLIQFQNNGVVDDSQLPKDRFSAERLKGVDSTLKIQPAKLEDSAVYLCASSFFSTDTQYFGPGTRLTVL.

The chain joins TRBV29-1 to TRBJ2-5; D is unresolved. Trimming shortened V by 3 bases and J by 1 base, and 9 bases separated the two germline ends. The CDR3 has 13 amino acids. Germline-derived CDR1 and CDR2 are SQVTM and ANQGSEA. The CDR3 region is CSVDRIFQETQYF. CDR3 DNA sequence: TGCAGCGTTGATCGCATTTTCCAAGAGACCCAGTACTTC.

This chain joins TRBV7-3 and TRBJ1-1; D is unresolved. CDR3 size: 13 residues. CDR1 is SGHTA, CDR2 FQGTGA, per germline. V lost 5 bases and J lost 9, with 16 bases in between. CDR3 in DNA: TGTGCCAGCAGCCCAAAGGCAGGCGGAAAAGCTTTCTTT. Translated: CASSPKAGGKAFF.

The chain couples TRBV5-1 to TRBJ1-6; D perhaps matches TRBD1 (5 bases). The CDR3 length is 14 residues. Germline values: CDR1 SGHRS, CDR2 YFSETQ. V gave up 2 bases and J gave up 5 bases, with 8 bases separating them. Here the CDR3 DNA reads TGCGCCAGCAGCTTAGCGACAGATAATTCACCCCTCCACTTT. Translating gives CASSLATDNSPLHF.

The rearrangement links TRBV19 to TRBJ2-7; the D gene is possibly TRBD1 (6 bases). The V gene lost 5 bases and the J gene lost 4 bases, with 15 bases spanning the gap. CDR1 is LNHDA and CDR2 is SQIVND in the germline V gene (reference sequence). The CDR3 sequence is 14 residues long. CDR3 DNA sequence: TGTGCCAGTAGTCGGACGACAGGCCCGTACGAGCAGTACTTC. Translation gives CASSRTTGPYEQYF.